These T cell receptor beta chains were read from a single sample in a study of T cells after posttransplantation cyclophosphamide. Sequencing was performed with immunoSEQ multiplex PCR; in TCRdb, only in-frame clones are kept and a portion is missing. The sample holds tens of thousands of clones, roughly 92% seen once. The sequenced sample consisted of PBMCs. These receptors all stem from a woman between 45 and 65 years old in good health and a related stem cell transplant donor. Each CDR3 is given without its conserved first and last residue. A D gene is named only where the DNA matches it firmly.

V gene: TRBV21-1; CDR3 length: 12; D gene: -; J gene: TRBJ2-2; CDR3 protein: ASSKNQATGELF
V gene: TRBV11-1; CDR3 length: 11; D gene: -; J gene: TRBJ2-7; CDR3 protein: ASSPARGGEQY
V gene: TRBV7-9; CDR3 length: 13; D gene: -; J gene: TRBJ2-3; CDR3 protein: ASSFIDRSTDTQY
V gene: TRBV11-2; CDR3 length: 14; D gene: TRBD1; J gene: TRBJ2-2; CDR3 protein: ASSLGTGGNTGELF
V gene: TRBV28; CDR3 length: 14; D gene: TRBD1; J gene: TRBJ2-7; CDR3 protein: ASSESLGQGAREQY
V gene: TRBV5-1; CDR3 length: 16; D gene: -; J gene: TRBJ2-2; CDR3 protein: ASSLEASWMVSAGELF
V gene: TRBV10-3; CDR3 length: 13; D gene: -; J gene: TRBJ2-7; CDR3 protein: AISGEQGRYYEQY
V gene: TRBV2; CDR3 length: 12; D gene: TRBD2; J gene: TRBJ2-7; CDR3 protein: ASRGGTSGYEQY
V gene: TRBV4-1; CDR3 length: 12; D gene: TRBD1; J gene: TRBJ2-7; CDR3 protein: ASSQTGGSYEQY
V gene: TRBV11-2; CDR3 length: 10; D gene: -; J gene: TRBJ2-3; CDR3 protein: ASSFFTDTQY